One and the same sample provided the 29 T cell receptor beta chains below, sequenced in a study of persistence of HIV-infected CD4 T cells. The libraries were made with immunoSEQ version 4 in survey mode. The table came from immunoSEQ multiplex PCR; TCRdb's copy has only in-frame clones and leaves some out. Of around 28,000 clones in the sample, roughly four fifths were seen once. Antigens of these TCRs are unknown. Lysates of CMV-infected fibroblasts at around 9.8 ug/mL stimulated these cells. CD40L/CD69 double-negative CD45RO-high memory CD4+ T cells were collected. Sequenced material: CD4+ T cells sorted from PBMCs after roughly 17-hour stimulation, taken from a patient who received antiretroviral therapy. Receptor source: an adult man with HIV who was CMV-seropositive.

This clone was observed a handful of times. The chain joins TRBV27 to TRBJ2-7; 9 bases map to TRBD2. V shed 11 bases and J 1 base; nucleotides not matched to a gene: 9. The CDR3 sequence is 14 residues long. Germline V gene sequence: CDR1 MNHEY, CDR2 SMNVEV (reference sequence). In DNA, the CDR3 is TGTGCCGCGGGGGCGGGGGGGCCGTCCTACGAGCAGTACTTC. Protein sequence: CAAGAGGPSYEQYF.

The chain has TRBV6-5 and TRBJ1-2, with D possibly being TRBD1 (6 bases). The V gene's germline CDR1 is MNHEY and CDR2 SVGAGI. The CDR3 is 14 residues long. Trimming shortened V by 8 bases and J by 2 bases, and 15 bases separated the two germline ends. CDR3 sequence reads: CASLPGAKNYGYTF. CDR3 sequence (DNA): TGTGCCAGCCTACCAGGGGCCAAGAACTATGGCTACACCTTC.

The chain uses TRBV5-1 and TRBJ2-7; no definite D call. Trimming pared 1 base from V and 1 base from J, leaving 6 bases between. CDR1 and CDR2 (germline): SGHRS, YFSETQ. This CDR3 comprises 13 residues. CDR3 loop: CASSLRVSYEQYF. CDR3 sequence (DNA): TGCGCCAGCAGCTTGCGTGTTTCCTACGAGCAGTACTTC.

CDR3 sequence: CASSIVGSNYGYTF. The CDR3, as DNA: TGTGCCAGTAGTATAGTAGGGTCTAACTATGGCTACACCTTC. The chain has TRBV19 and TRBJ1-2; D is undetermined. In germline, CDR1 is LNHDA, CDR2 SQIVND (reference sequence). The CDR3 extends over 14 amino acids. Trimming took 1 base from V and 0 from J, leaving 6 bases between them.

The chain employs TRBV5-8 and TRBJ1-5; D gene ambiguous. V was pared by 6 bases and J by 2 bases, with 15 bases between. Germline V CDR1 and CDR2: SGHTS, YDEGEE. This CDR3 spans 15 amino acids. This CDR3 reads CASIDRPGGNQPQHF. The DNA for the CDR3 is TGTGCCAGCATCGACCGGCCGGGAGGCAATCAGCCCCAGCATTTT.

The rearrangement uses TRBV5-1 and TRBJ1-4; D perhaps matches TRBD1 (6 bases). In germline, CDR1 is SGHRS, CDR2 YFSETQ. The V end lost 4 bases, the J end lost 7 bases, and 14 bases lay between the germline ends. The CDR3 covers 14 residues. The CDR3 reads CASSKQGGSEKLFF. CDR3 DNA sequence: TGCGCCAGCAGCAAACAGGGAGGAAGTGAAAAACTGTTTTTT.

This rearrangement joins TRBV2 to TRBJ2-2; D is ambiguous. The V end was cut by 4 bases, the J end by 7 bases, with 7 bases between. CDR3 length equals 12 residues. Looked up from germline, CDR1 is SNHLY and CDR2 is FYNNEI. The CDR3 DNA reads TGTGCCAGCAGTGTTGGAATCGGGGAGCTGTTTTTT. Its protein is CASSVGIGELFF.

This chain joins TRBV18 and TRBJ2-3, with 7 bases aligning to TRBD2. The length of the CDR3 is 16 residues. Germline V gives CDR1 KGHSH, CDR2 LQKENI. V was pared by 0 bases and J by 2 bases, with 5 bases of the junction left unmatched. The CDR3 sequence: CASSPPGGNPTDTQYF. The CDR3 nucleotides read TGTGCCAGCTCACCACCGGGGGGGAATCCCACAGATACGCAGTATTTT.

This chain joins TRBV6-1 and TRBJ2-4, with a weak D call TRBD1 (6 bases). From germline, CDR1 is MNHNS and CDR2 SASEGT. Trimming took off 4 bases at V and 0 bases at J, with 16 bases between the two ends. This CDR3 spans 17 amino acids. CDR3 sequence: CASSGKQGSLAKNIQYF. Here the CDR3 DNA reads TGTGCCAGCAGTGGGAAACAGGGATCATTAGCCAAAAACATTCAGTACTTC.

The chain recombines TRBV3-1 (or the pseudogene TRBV3-2) with TRBJ1-2, with 7 bases identical to TRBD1. Germline loops: CDR1 LGHDT, CDR2 YNNKEL (reference sequence). The CDR3 length is 12 residues. The V gene end was trimmed by 5 bases and the J gene end by 11 bases; junction bases not matched to a gene: 8. CDR3 nucleotide sequence: TGTGCCAGCAGCTCTAACAGGGGTCTGTACACCTTC. Translation gives CASSSNRGLYTF.

This clone is a singleton in its sample. V usage is TRBV2 and J usage is TRBJ1-1, with D tentatively TRBD1 (5 bases). Germline V gene lookup returns CDR1 SNHLY and CDR2 FYNNEI. The CDR3 sequence is 14 residues long. Trimming took off 6 bases at V and 2 bases at J, with 13 bases between the two ends. The CDR3 loop reads CASRMDGQNTEAFF. In DNA, the CDR3 is TGTGCCAGCAGAATGGACGGACAAAACACTGAAGCTTTCTTT.

The chain combines TRBV5-1 with TRBJ2-3; the D is unclear. This CDR3 region has 16 residues. The ends were cut back, 2 bases at V and 0 bases at J, with 13 bases in the middle. CDR1 and CDR2 from the germline V gene are SGHRS and YFSETQ. This CDR3 is CASSLYARLSTDTQYF. In nucleotides, the CDR3 is TGCGCCAGCAGCTTATATGCTCGACTTAGCACAGATACGCAGTATTTT.

The V and J genes are TRBV2 and TRBJ1-4; D is perhaps TRBD1 (6 bases). V lost 4 bases, J lost 6 bases, and 9 bases lay in between. Germline V gene sequence: CDR1 SNHLY, CDR2 FYNNEI. The CDR3 runs to 13 residues. CDR3 coding DNA: TGTGCCAGCAGTGGACAGGCCTATGAAAAACTGTTTTTT. Amino acids: CASSGQAYEKLFF.

The chain couples TRBV18 to TRBJ2-2, with a possible D match to TRBD1 (6 bases). Germline CDR1 and CDR2: KGHSH and LQKENI. The germline V and J ends were trimmed by 8 bases and 2 bases, with 12 bases remaining between them. The CDR3 is 14 amino acids. DNA of the CDR3: TGTGCCAGCGGAAGGGGACACAACACCGGGGAGCTGTTTTTT. This sequence encodes CASGRGHNTGELFF.

The genes are TRBV21-1 and TRBJ2-1; no DNA check was done on the table's D call, TRBD2. TRBV21-1 is marked as a pseudogene. This CDR3 has 16 residues. The chain's CDR3 is CASSKGCPRSVDEQFF. The CDR3 region has the DNA TGTGCCAGCAGCAAAGGGTGTCCTAGGTCAGTCGATGAGCAGTTCTTC.

The chain employs TRBV7-6 and TRBJ2-2; the match to TRBD1 covers 7 bases. Germline V gives CDR1 SGHVS, CDR2 FNYEAQ. Trimming at V came to 1 base and at J to 5 bases, leaving 4 bases not matched to a gene. This CDR3 has 15 amino acids. CDR3 amino acids: CASSLEGTATGELFF. In DNA form, the CDR3 reads TGTGCCAGCAGCTTAGAGGGGACAGCGACCGGGGAGCTGTTTTTT.

Written as DNA, the CDR3 is TGTGCCAGCATCTACTACCAGGGAAGTCCTGAAGCTTTCTTT. Its protein is CASIYYQGSPEAFF. V gene TRBV2 combines with J gene TRBJ1-1; D is perhaps TRBD1 (5 bases). This CDR3 is 14 amino acids long. CDR1 is SNHLY, CDR2 FYNNEI, per germline. Trimming took 7 bases from V and 6 from J, leaving 18 bases between them.

The chain joins TRBV24-1 to TRBJ1-1; D not resolved. CDR1 and CDR2 from the germline V gene are KGHDR and SFDVKD. Trimming shortened V by 5 bases and J by 4 bases, and 13 bases separated the two germline ends. The CDR3 has 14 residues. The CDR3 protein is CATSASRTTTEAFF. The DNA of the CDR3 is TGTGCCACCAGTGCGAGCAGGACTACCACTGAAGCTTTCTTT.

This chain uses TRBV9 with TRBJ2-3; no firm D call. This CDR3 has 18 residues. CDR1 is SGDLS, CDR2 YYNGEE, per germline. Between the trimmed V and J ends, which lost 0 bases and 2 bases, there was a span of 19 bases. Here the CDR3 reads CASSVAYPSETDTDTQYF. As DNA, the CDR3 is TGTGCCAGCAGCGTAGCGTATCCGTCCGAGACGGACACAGATACGCAGTATTTT.

The chain carries TRBV27 and TRBJ1-6; D call uncertain. Between the trimmed V and J ends, which lost 6 bases and 5 bases, there was a span of 5 bases. Germline V gives CDR1 MNHEY, CDR2 SMNVEV (reference sequence). The CDR3 covers 12 residues. The CDR3 DNA follows: TGTGCCAGCAGCCGGAATAATTCACCCCTCCACTTT. Translating gives CASSRNNSPLHF.

This clone was seen a single time. The chain carries TRBV9 and TRBJ1-6; D gene ambiguous. CDR3 length equals 14 residues. The V and J ends lost 1 base and 6 bases respectively, with 8 bases between them. Germline V gene data show CDR1 as SGDLS and CDR2 as YYNGEE. The CDR3 is CASSVWDFNSPLHF. The CDR3 nucleotides are TGTGCCAGCAGCGTATGGGATTTTAATTCACCCCTCCACTTT.

The genes are TRBV2 and TRBJ1-1; no firm D call. Germline values: CDR1 SNHLY, CDR2 FYNNEI. V was clipped by 7 bases and J by 1 base, with 10 bases between them. CDR3 size: 13 residues. Here the CDR3 reads CASTEGPNTEAFF. In DNA, the CDR3 is TGTGCCAGCACCGAAGGACCGAACACTGAAGCTTTCTTT.

The V gene is TRBV5-1, the J gene TRBJ1-1; TRBD1 is a possible D gene (5 bases). Germline V gene sequence: CDR1 SGHRS, CDR2 YFSETQ. The germline V and J ends were trimmed by 8 bases and 2 bases, with 13 bases remaining between them. The CDR3 extends over 13 amino acids. DNA of the CDR3: TGCGCCAGTTCACAGGATCTAAACACTGAAGCTTTCTTT. It translates to CASSQDLNTEAFF.

This clone turned up a few times. This chain connects TRBV7-6 to TRBJ1-6, with TRBD1 as a possible D gene (6 bases). This CDR3 spans 14 amino acids. Germline loops: CDR1 SGHVS, CDR2 FNYEAQ. V lost 4 bases and J 10 bases, leaving 14 bases between the germline ends. The CDR3 protein is CASSSRGHGSPLHF. The CDR3 DNA follows: TGTGCCAGCAGCTCTCGGGGGCATGGGTCACCCCTCCACTTT.

CDR3 coding DNA: TGCGCCAGCAGTGAGTCATGGGGGGCCCGCACAGATACGCAGTATTTT. Protein sequence: CASSESWGARTDTQYF. The chain links TRBV10-1 to TRBJ2-3; D possibly matches TRBD1 or TRBD2 (6 bases each). CDR3 length: 16 amino acids. Trimming left V 0 bases short and J 1 base short, with 11 bases between. Germline values: CDR1 WNHNN, CDR2 SYGVQD (reference sequence).

This rearrangement joins TRBV10-3 to TRBJ1-2, with TRBD1 as a possible D gene (6 bases). CDR3 length: 14 residues. Germline lookup yields CDR1 ENHRY and CDR2 SYGVKD. Trimming took off 11 bases at V and 1 base at J, with 17 bases between the two ends. As DNA, the CDR3 is TGTGCCCTAAGGGGGGATGGCCTTAACTATGGCTACACCTTC. Protein: CALRGDGLNYGYTF.

The CDR3 sequence: CASSPDSSGNTIYF. The CDR3 DNA is TGTGCCAGCTCACCAGACAGCTCTGGAAACACCATATATTTT. V and J are TRBV18 and TRBJ1-3; tentative D call: TRBD1 (5 bases). Trimming cost V 2 bases and J 0 bases, with 5 bases left between them. The length of the CDR3 is 14 residues. Germline V gene sequence: CDR1 KGHSH, CDR2 LQKENI.

This rearrangement joins TRBV2 to TRBJ2-1; maybe TRBD2 (6 bases). V shed 6 bases and J shed 6 bases, with 12 bases lying between them. The CDR3 consists of 13 residues. Germline V gene sequence: CDR1 SNHLY, CDR2 FYNNEI. The CDR3 DNA reads TGTGCCAGCAGCTTGGCGGAGGGCAATGAGCAGTTCTTC. Translated, it gives CASSLAEGNEQFF.

This chain joins TRBV4-2 and TRBJ2-2; 7 nucleotides line up with TRBD2. The germline CDR1 and CDR2 sequences are LGHNA and YNFKEQ. The trim removed 7 bases at V and 1 base at J, leaving 3 bases unmatched. This CDR3 region has 14 residues. This CDR3 reads CASNSGVNTGELFF. In DNA, the CDR3 is TGTGCCAGCAACAGCGGGGTGAACACCGGGGAGCTGTTTTTT.